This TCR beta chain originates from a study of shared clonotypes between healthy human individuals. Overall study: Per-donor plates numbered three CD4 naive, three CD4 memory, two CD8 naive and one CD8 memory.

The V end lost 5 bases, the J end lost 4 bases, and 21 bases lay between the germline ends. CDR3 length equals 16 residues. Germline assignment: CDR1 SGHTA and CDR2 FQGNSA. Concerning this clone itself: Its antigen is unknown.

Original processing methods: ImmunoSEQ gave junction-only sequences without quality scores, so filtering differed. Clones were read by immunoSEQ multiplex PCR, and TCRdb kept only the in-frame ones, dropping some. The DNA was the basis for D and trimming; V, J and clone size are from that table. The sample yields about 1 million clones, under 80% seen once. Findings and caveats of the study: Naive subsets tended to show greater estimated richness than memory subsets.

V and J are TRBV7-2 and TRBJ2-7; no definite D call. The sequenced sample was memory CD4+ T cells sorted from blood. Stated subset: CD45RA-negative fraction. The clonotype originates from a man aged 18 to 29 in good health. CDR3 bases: TGTGCCAGCAGCCCCCCTGGAACCGCTGGATCATACGAGCAGTACTTC. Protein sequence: CASSPPGTAGSYEQYF.